A single sample is the source of the 27 T cell receptor beta chains below, sequenced in a study of blood T cell repertoires in COVID-19. Clones were sequenced by immunoSEQ multiplex PCR, and TCRdb holds only the in-frame ones, with some missing. The profile shows under 200,000 clones, roughly four fifths of them singletons. Material: peripheral blood. Receptors originate from a man aged 65 to 79 with active or convalescent COVID-19.

This clone was counted a few times. V usage is TRBV20-1 and J usage is TRBJ1-1; no clear D. The length of the CDR3 is 11 residues. V lost 5 bases to trimming and J lost 2 bases, with 6 bases between them. Per germline, CDR1 DFQATT and CDR2 SNEGSKA (reference sequence). CDR3 sequence: CSAHSNTEAFF. Here the CDR3 DNA reads TGCAGTGCTCACAGCAACACTGAAGCTTTCTTT.

The CDR3 DNA is TGTGCCAGCAGTGAATTAATAGGGGGCCGGAACTATGGCTACACCTTC. Protein: CASSELIGGRNYGYTF. V usage is TRBV6-1 and J usage is TRBJ1-2, with 7 nucleotides matching TRBD1. Germline CDR1 MNHNS, CDR2 SASEGT. Unmatched junction bases numbered 8, after V lost 2 bases and J lost 2 bases. The CDR3 is made up of 16 amino acids.

The chain carries TRBV11-2 and TRBJ1-2; D is undetermined. Germline-derived CDR1 and CDR2 are SGHAT and FQNNGV. The CDR3 loop spans 14 amino acids. The V end lost 1 base, the J end lost 4 bases, and 10 bases lay between the germline ends. The CDR3 DNA is TGTGCCAGCAGCTTAGGCGGGTCCGGCTATGGCTACACCTTC. Translated: CASSLGGSGYGYTF.

The V and J genes are TRBV3-1 (or the pseudogene TRBV3-2) and TRBJ2-7, with 7 bases fitting TRBD1. The CDR3 has 16 residues. Trimming removed 2 bases from V and 0 bases from J; junction bases left unmatched: 7. Germline values: CDR1 LGHDT, CDR2 YNNKEL (reference sequence). The CDR3, as DNA: TGTGCCAGCAGCCAACAAACAGGGGCCCTCTCCTACGAGCAGTACTTC. Protein product: CASSQQTGALSYEQYF.

The chain couples TRBV9 to TRBJ1-3; 10 bases are shared with TRBD1. Germline CDR1 is SGDLS and CDR2 is YYNGEE. With V trimmed by 3 bases and J by 4 bases, 7 bases remained unmatched. There are 16 residues in the CDR3. CDR3 region: CASSGDRGSSGNTIYF. CDR3 DNA sequence: TGTGCCAGCAGCGGGGACAGGGGATCATCGGGAAACACCATATATTTT.

This rearrangement joins TRBV18 to TRBJ2-3; 10 nucleotides line up with TRBD2. The V and J ends lost 6 bases and 0 bases, in that order; junction bases with no gene match: 3. Germline-derived CDR1 and CDR2 are KGHSH and LQKENI. The CDR3 sequence is 15 residues long. CDR3 region: CASSPSGGSTDTQYF. The DNA of the CDR3 is TGTGCCAGCTCCCCTAGCGGGGGAAGCACAGATACGCAGTATTTT.

This sequence joins TRBV7-8 and TRBJ2-1; the match to TRBD2 covers 14 bases. Per germline, CDR1 SGHVS and CDR2 FQNEAQ. The CDR3 totals 17 residues. The V gene end was trimmed by 4 bases and the J gene end by 8 bases; junction bases not matched to a gene: 10. CDR3 region: CASSSTSGRALFDEQFF. CDR3 bases: TGTGCCAGCAGCTCGACTAGCGGGAGGGCCCTTTTCGATGAGCAGTTCTTC.

The CDR3 sequence is CASSIDTSGGRGSYNEQFF. CDR3 in DNA: TGTGCCAGTAGTATAGATACGAGCGGCGGGAGAGGTTCCTACAATGAGCAGTTCTTC. This chain links TRBV19 with TRBJ2-1; TRBD2 agrees at 7 bases. The CDR3 loop spans 19 amino acids. Trimming cost V 0 bases and J 1 base; bases outside gene matches: 12. Germline CDR1 LNHDA, CDR2 SQIVND (reference sequence).

CDR3 nucleotides: TGTGCCAGCAGCTTAAGACAGGGGTGGAACTATGGCTACACCTTC. Residues: CASSLRQGWNYGYTF. The V call is TRBV11-2, the J call TRBJ1-2, with 8 bases lining up with TRBD1. Looked up from germline, CDR1 is SGHAT and CDR2 is FQNNGV. Unmatched junction bases numbered 4, after V lost 2 bases and J lost 2 bases. The CDR3 has 15 residues.

The V and J genes are TRBV24-1 and TRBJ1-4, with 7 positions matching TRBD1. CDR3 length: 15 residues. V trimming: 2 bases; J trimming: 2 bases; junction bases outside the gene matches: 1. The V gene's germline CDR1 is KGHDR and CDR2 SFDVKD. As DNA, the CDR3 is TGTGCCACCAGTGATTCACAGGGGACTAATGAAAAACTGTTTTTT. Encoded protein: CATSDSQGTNEKLFF.

This clone has just one count. The chain uses TRBV5-1 and TRBJ2-2; 10 nucleotides match TRBD2. Losses at the gene ends were 5 bases for V and 1 base for J; bases not matched to a gene: 2. The CDR3 runs 15 residues. Germline loops: CDR1 SGHRS, CDR2 YFSETQ. CDR3 sequence: CASSRTSGNTGELFF. DNA of the CDR3: TGCGCCAGCAGTCGGACTAGCGGGAACACCGGGGAGCTGTTTTTT.

V gene TRBV7-2 combines with J gene TRBJ2-1; D call uncertain. Trimming cost V 7 bases and J 0 bases, with 13 bases left between them. The CDR3 length is 15 residues. CDR1 and CDR2 from the germline V gene are SGHTA and FQGNSA. In nucleotides, the CDR3 is TGTGCCAGCACCGTGGGCCCAAGCTCCTACAATGAGCAGTTCTTC. Protein: CASTVGPSSYNEQFF.

The CDR3 bases are TGCGCCAGCGGCCGGACAGGGGGCGCGGGTACTGAAGCTTTCTTT. Residues: CASGRTGGAGTEAFF. V and J are TRBV5-1 and TRBJ1-1, with 11 bases identical to TRBD1. Unmatched junction bases numbered 10, after V lost 7 bases and J lost 5 bases. CDR1 is SGHRS, CDR2 YFSETQ, per germline. CDR3 length: 15 residues.

V gene TRBV6-2 or TRBV6-3 combines with J gene TRBJ1-1; TRBD1 might be the D (5 bases). The CDR3 consists of 14 residues. Germline CDR1 and CDR2: MNHEY and SVGEGT. V gave up 6 bases and J gave up 4 bases, with 15 bases separating them. CDR3 protein: CASSPDGTGTEAFF. The CDR3, as DNA: TGTGCCAGCAGCCCGGACGGAACAGGCACTGAAGCTTTCTTT.

The chain uses TRBV6-5 and TRBJ2-7, with D perhaps matching TRBD1 (6 bases). CDR3 length equals 14 residues. CDR1 MNHEY and CDR2 SVGAGI come from the germline V gene. The germline V and J ends were trimmed by 0 bases and 2 bases, with 8 bases remaining between them. CDR3 coding DNA: TGTGCCAGCAGTTACTCGAACAGGGCCTACGAGCAGTACTTC. It yields the protein CASSYSNRAYEQYF.

This clone has a handful of counts. This CDR3 reads CASSEAGTGGETQYF. DNA for the CDR3: TGTGCCAGCAGTGAAGCCGGGACAGGCGGGGAGACCCAGTACTTC. The chain employs TRBV6-1 and TRBJ2-5, with TRBD1 identical over 8 bases. CDR3 length: 15 residues. V lost 0 bases, J lost 5 bases, and 5 bases stayed unmatched. From germline, CDR1 is MNHNS and CDR2 SASEGT.

The chain joins TRBV27 to TRBJ1-2, with D maybe TRBD1 (6 bases). Trimming shortened V by 3 bases and J by 3 bases, and 11 bases separated the two germline ends. The germline V gene has CDR1 MNHEY and CDR2 SMNVEV (reference sequence). The CDR3 loop spans 14 amino acids. DNA for the CDR3: TGTGCCAGCAGTTTTGTAGGGGGGGACTATGGCTACACCTTC. Translation gives CASSFVGGDYGYTF.

The chain links TRBV5-1 to TRBJ1-4, with D tentatively TRBD1 (5 bases). The V gene's germline CDR1 is SGHRS and CDR2 YFSETQ. The CDR3 sequence is 15 residues long. Between the trimmed V and J ends, which lost 0 bases and 5 bases, there was a span of 11 bases. The CDR3 DNA reads TGCGCCAGCAGCTTGGGGCAGGGATGGAATGAAAAACTGTTTTTT. Residues: CASSLGQGWNEKLFF.

This clone was counted a single time. The gene calls are TRBV25-1 and TRBJ1-1; the D is unclear. Germline V CDR1 and CDR2: MGHDK, SYGVNS. Trimming shortened V by 4 bases and J by 1 base, and 10 bases separated the two germline ends. There are 14 residues in the CDR3. This CDR3 reads CASSAMGENTEAFF. DNA for the CDR3: TGTGCCAGCAGTGCGATGGGAGAGAACACTGAAGCTTTCTTT.

The rearrangement joins TRBV7-9 to TRBJ2-7, with TRBD2 matching 14 bases. This CDR3 is 17 amino acids long. Germline CDR1 SEHNR, CDR2 FQNEAQ (reference sequence). J gave up 4 bases and V 1 base, and 6 bases lay outside the gene matches. For the CDR3, the DNA is TGTGCCAGCAGCTTAGTAGGGACTAGCGGGGGACCTTACGAGCAGTACTTC. Translation: CASSLVGTSGGPYEQYF.

This chain connects TRBV3-1 (or the pseudogene TRBV3-2) to TRBJ2-3; 8 bases match TRBD2. The ends lost 7 bases at V and 2 bases at J; junction bases unmatched: 8. The CDR3 is 15 residues long. The germline gives CDR1 LGHDT, CDR2 YNNKEL (reference sequence). The chain's CDR3 is CASNREGPNTDTQYF. For the CDR3, the DNA is TGTGCCAGCAACCGGGAGGGACCTAACACAGATACGCAGTATTTT.

The chain carries TRBV20-1 and TRBJ1-4; tentative D call: TRBD1 (5 bases). The V end was cut by 3 bases, the J end by 8 bases, with 16 bases between. The CDR3 runs 14 residues. Germline V lookup: CDR1 DFQATT, CDR2 SNEGSKA (reference sequence). As DNA, the CDR3 is TGCAGTGCTAGTGGGGGATCGGGAATAGAAAAACTGTTTTTT. It is translated as CSASGGSGIEKLFF.

J is TRBJ2-7 and V is TRBV7-2, with D possibly matching TRBD2 (6 bases). From germline, CDR1 is SGHTA and CDR2 FQGNSA. The CDR3 spans 15 residues. V shed 5 bases and J shed 0 bases, with 14 bases lying between them. The CDR3 coding sequence is TGTGCCAGCAGCCCGATGGTCGGGAGCTCCTACGAGCAGTACTTC. It translates to CASSPMVGSSYEQYF.

The chain links TRBV14 to TRBJ1-2; TRBD1 matches at 7 bases. V trimming: 3 bases; J trimming: 8 bases; junction bases outside the gene matches: 3. CDR1 is SGHDN and CDR2 is FVKESK in the germline V gene. CDR3 length: 12 residues. CDR3 sequence: CASSHDRAGYTF. The CDR3 DNA sequence: TGTGCCAGCAGCCACGACAGGGCCGGCTACACCTTC.

This clone appeared a few times. The chain is built from TRBV19 and TRBJ1-2, with TRBD1 identical over 7 bases. The V segment lost 6 bases and the J segment 2 bases; nucleotides outside the gene matches: 6. Per the germline V gene, CDR1 is LNHDA and CDR2 is SQIVND (reference sequence). CDR3 length equals 14 residues. Written as DNA, the CDR3 is TGTGCCAGTAGGAGGACAGGTGAAAACTATGGCTACACCTTC. This translates into CASRRTGENYGYTF. Full variable domain (outside the CDR3, taken from reference TRBV19 and TRBJ1-2): DGGITQSPKYLFRKEGQNVTLSCEQNLNHDAMYWYRQDPGQGLRLIYYSQIVNDFQKGDIAEGYSVSREKKESFPLTVTSAQKNPTAFYLCASRRTGENYGYTFGSGTRLTVV.

The chain joins TRBV3-1 (or the pseudogene TRBV3-2) to TRBJ2-1, with 7 bases matching TRBD1. This CDR3 has 17 amino acids. Germline trimming cut 1 base from V and 2 bases from J; bases unmatched to any gene: 8. CDR1 is LGHDT and CDR2 is YNNKEL in the germline V gene (reference sequence). CDR3 protein: CASSQGTGRGPYNEQFF. CDR3 in DNA: TGTGCCAGCAGCCAAGGGACAGGCCGGGGACCCTACAATGAGCAGTTCTTC.

By sample fraction, this clone is large. Other DNA sequences from this sample encode an identical CDR3 as well. The chain recombines TRBV28 with TRBJ2-2; TRBD2 is a possible D gene (5 bases). CDR1 is MDHEN, CDR2 SYDVKM, per germline. V lost 3 bases to trimming and J lost 5 bases, with 7 bases between them. The CDR3 runs 13 residues. CDR3 sequence: CASSFRGTGELFF. The CDR3 nucleotides read TGTGCCAGCAGTTTCCGAGGGACCGGGGAGCTGTTTTTT.